This paragraph reports one T cell receptor beta chain. Its antigen is not known. The CDR3 length is 13 residues. The V end lost 1 base, the J end lost 7 bases, and 10 bases lay between the germline ends. Germline assignment: CDR1 SEHNR and CDR2 FQNEAQ (reference sequence). The sample originates from a study of T cell repertoires in cytomegalovirus infection. Turning to the study itself: Through public TCR beta signatures, both CMV infection and matching HLA type were indicated.

Study results and caveats: Carriage of CMV together with the relevant HLA was identifiable through cumulative public TCR beta family frequency.

TCRdb re-analysed the reads in MiXCR, keeping a single row per CDR3 protein. The sample lists about 570,000 distinct CDR3 sequences, roughly 42% occurring once. The material was cultured PBMCs, obtained from culture after CMV antigen stimulation. The sequence came from a human donor in good health (CMV status not recorded). Some clones in this sample may be carry-over from other donors' samples. V and J are TRBV7-9 and TRBJ1-1; TRBD1 is a possible D gene (5 bases). The chain's CDR3 is CASSLVRADEAFF. For the CDR3, the DNA is TGTGCCAGCAGCTTAGTCAGGGCAGATGAAGCTTTCTTT. Variable domain in full (rest from reference TRBV7-9 and TRBJ1-1): DTGVSQNPRHKITKRGQNVTFRCDPISEHNRLYWYRQTLGQGPEFLTYFQNEAQLEKSRLLSDRFSAERPKGSFSTLEIQRTEQGDSAMYLCASSLVRADEAFFGQGTRLTVV.